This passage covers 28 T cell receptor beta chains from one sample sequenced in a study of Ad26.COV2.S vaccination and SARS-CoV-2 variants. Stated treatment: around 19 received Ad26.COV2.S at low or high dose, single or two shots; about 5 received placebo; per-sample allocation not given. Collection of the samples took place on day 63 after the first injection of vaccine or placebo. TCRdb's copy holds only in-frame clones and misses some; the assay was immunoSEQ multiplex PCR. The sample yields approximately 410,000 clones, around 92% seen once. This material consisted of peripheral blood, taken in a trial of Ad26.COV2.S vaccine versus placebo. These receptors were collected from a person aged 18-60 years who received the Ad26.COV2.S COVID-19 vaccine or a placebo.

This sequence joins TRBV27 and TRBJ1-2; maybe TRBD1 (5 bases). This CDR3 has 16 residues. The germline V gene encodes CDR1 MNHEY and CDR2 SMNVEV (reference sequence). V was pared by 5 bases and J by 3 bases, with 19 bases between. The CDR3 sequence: CASSQRSLTAYYGYTF. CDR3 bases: TGTGCCAGCAGTCAACGTTCCCTGACAGCCTACTATGGCTACACCTTC.

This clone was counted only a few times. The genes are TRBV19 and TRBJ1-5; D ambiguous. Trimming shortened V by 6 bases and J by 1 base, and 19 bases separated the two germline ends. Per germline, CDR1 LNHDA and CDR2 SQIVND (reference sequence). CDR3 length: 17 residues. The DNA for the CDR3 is TGTGCCAGTAGCTTCTCCCCTCTTAGTCGAAGCAATCAGCCCCAGCATTTT. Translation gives CASSFSPLSRSNQPQHF.

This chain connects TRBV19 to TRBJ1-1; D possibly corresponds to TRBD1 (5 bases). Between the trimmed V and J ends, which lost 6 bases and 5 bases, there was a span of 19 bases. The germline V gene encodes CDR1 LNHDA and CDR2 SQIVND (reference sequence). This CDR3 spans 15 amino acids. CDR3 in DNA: TGTGCCAGTAGGAGGGGTGGGGCAGGTGGGACTGAAGCTTTCTTT. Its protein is CASRRGGAGGTEAFF.

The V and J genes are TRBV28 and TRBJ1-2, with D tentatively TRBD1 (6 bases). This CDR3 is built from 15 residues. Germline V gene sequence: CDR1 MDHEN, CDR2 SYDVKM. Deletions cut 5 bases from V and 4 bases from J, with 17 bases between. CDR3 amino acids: CASSQRTEGLYGYTF. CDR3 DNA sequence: TGTGCCAGCAGTCAAAGGACAGAGGGCCTCTATGGCTACACCTTC.

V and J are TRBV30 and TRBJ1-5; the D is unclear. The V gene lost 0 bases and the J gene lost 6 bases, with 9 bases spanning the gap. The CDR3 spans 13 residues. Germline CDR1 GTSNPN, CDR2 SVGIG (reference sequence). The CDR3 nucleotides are TGTGCCTGGAGTGTAGGAGGGAGTCAGCCCCAGCATTTT. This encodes CAWSVGGSQPQHF. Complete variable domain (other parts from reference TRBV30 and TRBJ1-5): SQTIHQWPATLVQPVGSPLSLECTVEGTSNPNLYWYRQAAGRGLQLLFYSVGIGQISSEVPQNLSASRPQDRQFILSSKKLLLSDSGFYLCAWSVGGSQPQHFGDGTRLSIL.

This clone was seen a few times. DNA for the CDR3: TGTGCCAGCAGCGCCCGGGCCTCCTACGGCTATGGCTACACCTTC. Protein sequence: CASSARASYGYGYTF. The gene calls are TRBV9 and TRBJ1-2; D is ambiguous. This CDR3 has 15 residues. V lost 3 bases, J lost 4 bases, and 16 bases lay in between. Germline CDR1 is SGDLS and CDR2 is YYNGEE.

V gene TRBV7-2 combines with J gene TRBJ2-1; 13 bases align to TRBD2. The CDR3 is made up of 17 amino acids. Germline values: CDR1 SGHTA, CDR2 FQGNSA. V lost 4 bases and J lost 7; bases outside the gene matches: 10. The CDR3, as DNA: TGTGCCAGCAGCTCAAGCCCACTAGCGGGGGGGGGTAATGAGCAGTTCTTC. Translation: CASSSSPLAGGGNEQFF.

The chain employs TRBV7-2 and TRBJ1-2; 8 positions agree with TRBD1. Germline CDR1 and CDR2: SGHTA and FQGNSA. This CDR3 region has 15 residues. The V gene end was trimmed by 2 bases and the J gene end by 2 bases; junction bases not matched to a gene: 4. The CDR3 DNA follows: TGTGCCAGCAGCTTACTAGGACAGGGCAACTATGGCTACACCTTC. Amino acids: CASSLLGQGNYGYTF.

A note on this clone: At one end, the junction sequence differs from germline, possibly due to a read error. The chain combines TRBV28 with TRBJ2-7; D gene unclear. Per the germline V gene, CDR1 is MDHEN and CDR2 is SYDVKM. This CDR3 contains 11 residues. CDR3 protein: CASSDLIHQHF. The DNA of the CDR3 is TGTGCCAGCAGTGATCTGATACACCAGCACTTC.

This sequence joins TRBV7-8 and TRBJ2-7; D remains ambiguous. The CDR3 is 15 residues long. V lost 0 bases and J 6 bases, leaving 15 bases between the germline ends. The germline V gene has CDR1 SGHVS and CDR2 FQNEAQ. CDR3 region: CASSLALAAVVEQYF. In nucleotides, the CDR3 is TGTGCCAGCAGCTTAGCGTTGGCGGCAGTCGTCGAGCAGTACTTC.

The chain's CDR3 is CSVERLGEAFF. CDR3 nucleotide sequence: TGCAGCGTTGAGCGGTTGGGTGAAGCTTTCTTT. This chain joins TRBV29-1 and TRBJ1-1; no clear D. CDR3 length: 11 amino acids. The germline gives CDR1 SQVTM, CDR2 ANQGSEA. V lost 3 bases and J 7 bases, leaving 9 bases between the germline ends.

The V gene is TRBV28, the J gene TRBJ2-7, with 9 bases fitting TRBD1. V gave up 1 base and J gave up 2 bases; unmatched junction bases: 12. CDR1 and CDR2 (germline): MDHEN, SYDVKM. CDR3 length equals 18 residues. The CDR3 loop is CASSLSSSPGTGPYEQYF. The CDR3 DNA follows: TGTGCCAGCAGTTTATCCTCATCACCCGGGACAGGGCCCTACGAGCAGTACTTC.

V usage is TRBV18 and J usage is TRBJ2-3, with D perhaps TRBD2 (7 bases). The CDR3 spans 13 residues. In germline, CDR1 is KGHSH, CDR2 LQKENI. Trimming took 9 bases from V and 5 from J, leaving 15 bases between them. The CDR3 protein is CASSPGGRDTQYF. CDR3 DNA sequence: TGTGCCAGTTCCCCGGGGGGCCGAGATACGCAGTATTTT. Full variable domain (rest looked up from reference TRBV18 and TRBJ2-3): NAGVMQNPRHLVRRRGQEARLRCSPMKGHSHVYWYRQLPEEGLKFMVYLQKENIIDESGMPKERFSAEFPKEGPSILRIQQVVRGDSAAYFCASSPGGRDTQYFGPGTRLTVL.

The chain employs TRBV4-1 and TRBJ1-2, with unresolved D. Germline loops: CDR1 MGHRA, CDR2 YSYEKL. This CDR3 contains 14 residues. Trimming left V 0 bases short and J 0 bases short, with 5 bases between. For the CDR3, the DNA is TGCGCCAGCAGCCAAGAGCTGTCTAACTATGGCTACACCTTC. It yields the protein CASSQELSNYGYTF.

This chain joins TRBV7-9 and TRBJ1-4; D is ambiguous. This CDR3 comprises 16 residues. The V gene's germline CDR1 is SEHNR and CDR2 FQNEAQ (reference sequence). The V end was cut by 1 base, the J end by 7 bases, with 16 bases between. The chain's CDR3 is CASSLDVAEAAEKLFF. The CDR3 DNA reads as TGTGCCAGCAGCTTAGACGTCGCGGAGGCGGCTGAAAAACTGTTTTTT. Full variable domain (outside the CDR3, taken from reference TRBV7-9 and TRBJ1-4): DTGVSQNPRHKITKRGQNVTFRCDPISEHNRLYWYRQTLGQGPEFLTYFQNEAQLEKSRLLSDRFSAERPKGSFSTLEIQRTEQGDSAMYLCASSLDVAEAAEKLFFGSGTQLSVL.

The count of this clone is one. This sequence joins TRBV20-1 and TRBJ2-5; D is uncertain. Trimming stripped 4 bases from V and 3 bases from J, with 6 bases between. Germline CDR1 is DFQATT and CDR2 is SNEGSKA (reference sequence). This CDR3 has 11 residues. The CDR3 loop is CSATPKETQYF. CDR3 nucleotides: TGCAGTGCTACACCTAAAGAGACCCAGTACTTC.

CDR3 protein: CAIRSRADTEAFF. The CDR3 region has the DNA TGTGCCATCAGGTCGAGGGCGGACACTGAAGCTTTCTTT. The chain links TRBV10-3 to TRBJ1-1, with D unresolved. V shed 6 bases and J shed 3 bases, with 11 bases lying between them. This CDR3 is 13 amino acids long. CDR1 is ENHRY and CDR2 is SYGVKD in the germline V gene.

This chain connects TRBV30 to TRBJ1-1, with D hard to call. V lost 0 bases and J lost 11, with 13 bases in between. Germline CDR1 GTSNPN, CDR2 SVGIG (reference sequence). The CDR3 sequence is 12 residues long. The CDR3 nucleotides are TGTGCCTGGAGTGTAAAGTCAGCCAGTGCTTTCTTT. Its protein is CAWSVKSASAFF.

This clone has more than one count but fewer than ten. The chain's CDR3 is CASSSHPDRDNGYTF. The CDR3 DNA reads as TGTGCCAGCAGCTCTCACCCTGACAGGGACAATGGCTACACCTTC. V and J are TRBV5-4 and TRBJ1-2, with TRBD1 matching 7 bases. From germline, CDR1 is SGHNT and CDR2 YYREEE (reference sequence). The CDR3 consists of 15 residues. The V and J ends lost 3 bases and 6 bases, in that order; junction bases with no gene match: 11.

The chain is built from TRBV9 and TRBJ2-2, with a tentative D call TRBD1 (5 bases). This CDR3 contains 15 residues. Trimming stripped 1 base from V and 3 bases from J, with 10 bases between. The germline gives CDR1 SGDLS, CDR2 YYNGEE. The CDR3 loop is CASSVQGRDTGELFF. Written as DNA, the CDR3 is TGTGCCAGCAGCGTACAGGGAAGGGACACCGGGGAGCTGTTTTTT.

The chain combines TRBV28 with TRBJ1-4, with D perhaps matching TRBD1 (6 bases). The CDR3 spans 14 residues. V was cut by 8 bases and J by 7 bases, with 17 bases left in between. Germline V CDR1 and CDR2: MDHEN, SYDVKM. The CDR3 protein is CASLKGGSGEKLFF. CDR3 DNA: TGTGCCAGCCTGAAGGGGGGATCGGGTGAAAAACTGTTTTTT.

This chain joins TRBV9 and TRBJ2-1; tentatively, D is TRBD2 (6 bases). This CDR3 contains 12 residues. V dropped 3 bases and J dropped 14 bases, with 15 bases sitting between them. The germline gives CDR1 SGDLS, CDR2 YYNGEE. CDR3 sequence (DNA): TGTGCCAGCAGCGGAGAGGTAGGGACTGAGTTCTTC. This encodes CASSGEVGTEFF.

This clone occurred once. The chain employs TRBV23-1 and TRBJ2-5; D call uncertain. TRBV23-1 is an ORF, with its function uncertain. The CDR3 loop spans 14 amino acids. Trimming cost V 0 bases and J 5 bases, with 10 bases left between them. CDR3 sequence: CASSQSIRNETQYF. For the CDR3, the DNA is TGCGCCAGCAGTCAATCAATCCGAAATGAGACCCAGTACTTC.

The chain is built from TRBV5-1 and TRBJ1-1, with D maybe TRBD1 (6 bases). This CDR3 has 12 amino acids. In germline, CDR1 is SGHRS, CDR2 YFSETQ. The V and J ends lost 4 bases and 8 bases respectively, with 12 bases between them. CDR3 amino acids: CASSVGTREAFF. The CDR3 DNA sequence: TGCGCCAGCAGCGTCGGGACACGCGAAGCTTTCTTT.

CDR3 DNA sequence: TGTGCCAGCAGCTTAGATGACACAGAGTACGAGCAGTACTTC. Protein: CASSLDDTEYEQYF. The chain has TRBV7-8 and TRBJ2-7, with no clear D. Per germline, CDR1 SGHVS and CDR2 FQNEAQ. Trimming took 1 base from V and 4 from J, leaving 11 bases between them. This CDR3 has 14 amino acids.

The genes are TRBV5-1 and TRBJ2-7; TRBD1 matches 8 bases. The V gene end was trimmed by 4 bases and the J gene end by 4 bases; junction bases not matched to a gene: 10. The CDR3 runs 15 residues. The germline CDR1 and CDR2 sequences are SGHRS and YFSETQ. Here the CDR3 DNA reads TGCGCCAGCAGCGTAACCGGGACAGGCTCATACGAGCAGTACTTC. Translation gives CASSVTGTGSYEQYF.

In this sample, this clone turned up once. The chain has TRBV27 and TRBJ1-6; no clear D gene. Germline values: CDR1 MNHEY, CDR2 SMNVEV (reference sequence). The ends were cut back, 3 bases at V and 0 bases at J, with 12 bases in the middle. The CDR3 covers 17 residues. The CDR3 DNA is TGTGCCAGCAGTTTTAGGCGGGAGAGCTCCTATAATTCACCCCTCCACTTT. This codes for CASSFRRESSYNSPLHF.

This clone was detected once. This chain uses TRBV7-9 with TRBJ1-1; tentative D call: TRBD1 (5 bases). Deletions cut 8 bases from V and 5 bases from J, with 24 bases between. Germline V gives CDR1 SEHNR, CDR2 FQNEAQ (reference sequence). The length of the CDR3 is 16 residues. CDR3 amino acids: CASSDGRGEGGTEAFF. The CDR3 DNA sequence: TGTGCCAGCTCCGACGGCCGGGGGGAAGGAGGAACTGAAGCTTTCTTT. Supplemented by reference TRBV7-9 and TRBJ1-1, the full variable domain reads DTGVSQNPRHKITKRGQNVTFRCDPISEHNRLYWYRQTLGQGPEFLTYFQNEAQLEKSRLLSDRFSAERPKGSFSTLEIQRTEQGDSAMYLCASSDGRGEGGTEAFFGQGTRLTVV.